The entry that follows covers one TCR beta chain sequence. Its antigen is as yet unknown. The data derive from a study of shared clonotypes between healthy human individuals. Study as a whole: In total, the donors were a couple of women and a few men aged 18 to 49. Per donor, three plates held CD4 naive cells, three held CD4 memory, two held CD8 naive and one held CD8 memory.

The table came from immunoSEQ multiplex PCR; TCRdb's copy has only in-frame clones and leaves some out. The top ten hold over 1.5% of the sample, which has around 1,900,000 clones, just under 95% seen once. Germline V gene sequence: CDR1 SEHNR, CDR2 FQNEAQ (reference sequence). There are 14 residues in the CDR3. The junction had 4 bases not matched to a gene; V was cut back by 5 bases and J by 2 bases. The naive CD8 subset, CD45RO-negative cells positively selected for CCR7, excluded terminally differentiated effector memory CD45RA+ cells. Findings of the study overall: Donor scarcity curtailed the genetic and exposure-history diversity represented herein. Against clonotypes common to all four donors, non-shared ones had lower generation probabilities.

The specimen sequenced was naive CD8+ T cells from PBMCs. V gene TRBV7-9 combines with J gene TRBJ2-7; 9 nucleotides match TRBD1. The sequence was collected from a man between 18 and 35 years old in good health. Some clones in this sample may be carry-over from other donors' samples. The chain's CDR3 is CASSKGQGAYEQYF. Here the CDR3 DNA reads TGTGCCAGCAGCAAGGGACAGGGCGCCTACGAGCAGTACTTC.